This is a list of T cell receptor beta chains from one sample in a study of metastatic and nonmetastatic thyroid tumors. TCRdb re-analyzed the PCR reads through MiXCR. The profile shows about 40,000 clones, around 17% of them singletons. The source material was blood. The receptors come from a female donor with papillary thyroid cancer or a benign thyroid nodule (not recorded which). Some clones in this sample may be carry-over from other donors' samples. Each CDR3 is given with its conserved first and last residue. The order of the fields is D gene, J gene, CDR3 length, clone size, V gene, CDR3 protein, CDR3 DNA. A D gene is named only where the DNA matches it firmly. Only some rows state a clone size, as once, few, many or a class for expanded clones.

d_gene: .; j_gene: TRBJ2-2; len: 17; abundance: many; v_gene: TRBV7-9; CDR3aa: CASSLGPTGANTGELFF; CDR3nt: TGTGCCAGCAGCTTGGGTCCGACTGGCGCGAACACCGGGGAGCTGTTTTTT
d_gene: TRBD2; j_gene: TRBJ2-5; len: 16; abundance: .; v_gene: TRBV19; CDR3aa: CASILGGSQEQETQYF; CDR3nt: TGTGCCAGTATTCTCGGGGGGTCCCAAGAACAAGAGACCCAGTACTTC
d_gene: .; j_gene: TRBJ2-7; len: 13; abundance: .; v_gene: TRBV12-3/TRBV12-4; CDR3aa: CASSELDMDEQYF; CDR3nt: TGTGCCAGCAGCGAATTAGACATGGACGAGCAGTACTTC
d_gene: TRBD1; j_gene: TRBJ1-2; len: 19; abundance: many; v_gene: TRBV4-1; CDR3aa: CASSQDLGWDRGAHYGYTF; CDR3nt: TGCGCCAGCAGCCAAGATTTGGGGTGGGACAGGGGAGCTCACTATGGCTACACCTTC
d_gene: .; j_gene: TRBJ1-6; len: 14; abundance: many; v_gene: TRBV5-6; CDR3aa: CASSWDKNASPLHF; CDR3nt: TGCGCCAGCAGCTGGGACAAGAACGCTTCACCCCTCCACTTT
d_gene: .; j_gene: TRBJ1-4; len: 14; abundance: many; v_gene: TRBV6-1; CDR3aa: CASSEVYEGEKLFF; CDR3nt: TGTGCCAGCAGTGAAGTGTATGAGGGTGAAAAACTGTTTTTT
d_gene: .; j_gene: TRBJ2-1; len: 16; abundance: many; v_gene: TRBV15; CDR3aa: CATSRDAGDSYNEQFF; CDR3nt: TGTGCCACCAGCAGAGACGCAGGGGACTCCTACAATGAGCAGTTCTTC
d_gene: .; j_gene: TRBJ2-7; len: 12; abundance: once; v_gene: TRBV20-1; CDR3aa: CSDVEDNNEQYF; CDR3nt: TGCAGTGATGTAGAGGACAACAACGAGCAGTACTTC
d_gene: TRBD2; j_gene: TRBJ2-1; len: 15; abundance: many; v_gene: TRBV7-9; CDR3aa: CASSPRSGGRDEQFF; CDR3nt: TGTGCCAGCAGCCCACGATCGGGAGGGCGGGATGAGCAGTTCTTC
d_gene: .; j_gene: TRBJ2-7; len: 14; abundance: many; v_gene: TRBV6-1; CDR3aa: CAIRKLGARNEQYF; CDR3nt: TGTGCCATACGCAAACTGGGGGCGCGGAACGAGCAGTACTTC
d_gene: .; j_gene: TRBJ1-1; len: 15; abundance: .; v_gene: TRBV7-6; CDR3aa: CASSLSHSMNAEAFF; CDR3nt: TGTGCCAGCAGCTTATCGCACAGCATGAACGCTGAAGCTTTCTTT
d_gene: .; j_gene: TRBJ1-2; len: 13; abundance: many; v_gene: TRBV20-1; CDR3aa: CSARGHTNYGYTF; CDR3nt: TGCAGTGCTAGAGGTCATACTAACTATGGCTACACCTTC
d_gene: TRBD1; j_gene: TRBJ1-1; len: 16; abundance: many; v_gene: TRBV19; CDR3aa: CASSRAPGTGGAWAFF; CDR3nt: TGTGCCAGTAGTAGAGCTCCCGGGACAGGGGGCGCTTGGGCTTTCTTT
d_gene: .; j_gene: TRBJ1-2; len: 13; abundance: few; v_gene: TRBV12-3/TRBV12-4; CDR3aa: CAISSRVGYGYIF; CDR3nt: TGTGCCATCAGTTCCAGGGTCGGCTATGGCTACATCTTC
d_gene: TRBD1; j_gene: TRBJ1-1; len: 18; abundance: few; v_gene: TRBV27; CDR3aa: CASSPTSYRGRTNAEAFF; CDR3nt: TGTGCCAGCAGTCCCACGTCGTACAGGGGGCGGACGAACGCTGAAGCTTTCTTT
d_gene: TRBD2; j_gene: TRBJ2-3; len: 16; abundance: .; v_gene: TRBV20-1; CDR3aa: CSARRVTSGSNDTQYF; CDR3nt: TGCAGTGCCCGGAGGGTGACTAGCGGGAGTAATGATACGCAGTATTTT
d_gene: .; j_gene: TRBJ1-2; len: 15; abundance: .; v_gene: TRBV11-1; CDR3aa: CASSFVQLTGNGYTF; CDR3nt: TGTGCCAGCAGCTTCGTCCAGCTGACAGGCAATGGCTACACCTTC
d_gene: .; j_gene: TRBJ1-5; len: 13; abundance: many; v_gene: TRBV5-4; CDR3aa: CASSSGSGQPQHF; CDR3nt: TGTGCCAGCAGCTCAGGGTCAGGTCAGCCCCAGCATTTT
d_gene: .; j_gene: TRBJ2-5; len: 13; abundance: many; v_gene: TRBV7-6; CDR3aa: CASRNSGLETQYF; CDR3nt: TGTGCCAGCAGAAACTCGGGTCTGGAGACCCAGTACTTC
d_gene: .; j_gene: TRBJ2-2; len: 12; abundance: many; v_gene: TRBV5-1; CDR3aa: CASRENTGELFF; CDR3nt: TGCGCCAGCAGGGAGAACACCGGGGAGCTGTTTTTT
d_gene: .; j_gene: TRBJ2-6; len: 16; abundance: many; v_gene: TRBV5-1; CDR3aa: CASSLVGGSGANVLTF; CDR3nt: TGCGCCAGCAGCTTGGTAGGCGGCTCTGGGGCCAACGTCCTGACTTTC
d_gene: TRBD2; j_gene: TRBJ2-3; len: 14; abundance: many; v_gene: TRBV5-1; CDR3aa: CASSGGGPSDTQYF; CDR3nt: TGCGCCAGCAGTGGGGGAGGGCCCTCAGATACGCAGTATTTT
d_gene: .; j_gene: TRBJ2-2; len: 15; abundance: .; v_gene: TRBV7-3; CDR3aa: CASIERGGLTGELFF; CDR3nt: TGTGCCAGCATCGAAAGAGGGGGTTTAACCGGGGAGCTTTTTTTT
d_gene: TRBD2; j_gene: TRBJ2-3; len: 18; abundance: .; v_gene: TRBV11-2; CDR3aa: CASSPIPPSGGRTDTQYF; CDR3nt: TGTGCCAGCAGCCCCATACCTCCTAGCGGGGGTCGCACAGATACGCAGTATTTT
d_gene: TRBD2; j_gene: TRBJ2-3; len: 15; abundance: many; v_gene: TRBV12-3/TRBV12-4; CDR3aa: CASNLGSGRLDTQYF; CDR3nt: TGTGCCAGCAACTTGGGTAGCGGGAGGTTAGATACGCAGTATTTT
d_gene: TRBD2; j_gene: TRBJ2-7; len: 15; abundance: .; v_gene: TRBV11-2; CDR3aa: CASSSLAGRAYEQYF; CDR3nt: TGTGCCAGCAGCTCCCTAGCGGGACGGGCCTACGAGCAGTACTTC
d_gene: .; j_gene: TRBJ2-1; len: 19; abundance: many; v_gene: TRBV5-2; CDR3aa: CASKTGTSGRAGSVDEQFF; CDR3nt: TGTGCCAGCAAGACCGGGACTAGCGGGAGGGCCGGCTCTGTCGATGAGCAGTTCTTC
d_gene: TRBD1; j_gene: TRBJ2-4; len: 14; abundance: many; v_gene: TRBV20-1; CDR3aa: CSAVTGGSKNIQYF; CDR3nt: TGCAGCGCAGTTACAGGGGGCTCCAAAAACATTCAGTACTTC
d_gene: .; j_gene: TRBJ1-3; len: 16; abundance: .; v_gene: TRBV28; CDR3aa: CASISPGQGSGNTIYF; CDR3nt: TGTGCCAGCATCTCCCCTGGGCAGGGGTCCGGAAACACCATATATTTT
d_gene: TRBD2; j_gene: TRBJ2-7; len: 15; abundance: many; v_gene: TRBV28; CDR3aa: CASSSSGTSAYEQYF; CDR3nt: TGTGCCAGCAGTTCCTCCGGGACTAGCGCCTACGAGCAGTACTTC
d_gene: .; j_gene: TRBJ2-7; len: 12; abundance: many; v_gene: TRBV7-9; CDR3aa: CASSWGAYEQYF; CDR3nt: TGTGCCAGCAGCTGGGGGGCTTACGAGCAGTACTTC
d_gene: .; j_gene: TRBJ1-1; len: 14; abundance: many; v_gene: TRBV7-2; CDR3aa: CASSPWGLDTEAFF; CDR3nt: TGTGCCAGCAGCCCCTGGGGGTTAGACACTGAAGCTTTCTTT
d_gene: .; j_gene: TRBJ1-2; len: 12; abundance: many; v_gene: TRBV24-1; CDR3aa: CATSEGPEGYTF; CDR3nt: TGTGCCACCAGTGAGGGACCGGAAGGCTACACCTTC
d_gene: TRBD1; j_gene: TRBJ2-4; len: 12; abundance: many; v_gene: TRBV5-1; CDR3aa: CASSWDRDIQYF; CDR3nt: TGCGCCAGCAGCTGGGACAGGGACATTCAGTACTTC
d_gene: .; j_gene: TRBJ1-2; len: 16; abundance: few; v_gene: TRBV28; CDR3aa: CASNHPPPRGNYGYTF; CDR3nt: TGTGCCAGCAATCACCCCCCACCGCGGGGCAACTATGGCTACACCTTC
d_gene: .; j_gene: TRBJ1-3; len: 14; abundance: many; v_gene: TRBV12-3/TRBV12-4; CDR3aa: CASSLDGRRNTIYF; CDR3nt: TGTGCCAGCAGTTTAGACGGAAGAAGAAACACCATATATTTT
d_gene: TRBD1; j_gene: TRBJ2-1; len: 15; abundance: many; v_gene: TRBV2; CDR3aa: CASNDRGGTYNEQFF; CDR3nt: TGTGCCAGCAACGACAGGGGGGGGACCTACAATGAGCAGTTCTTC
d_gene: TRBD2; j_gene: TRBJ2-3; len: 17; abundance: many; v_gene: TRBV9; CDR3aa: CASSDPGLAGAQDTQYF; CDR3nt: TGTGCCAGCAGCGACCCGGGACTAGCGGGCGCCCAGGATACGCAGTATTTT
d_gene: .; j_gene: TRBJ1-4; len: 15; abundance: few; v_gene: TRBV6-1; CDR3aa: CASIEYWRGTEKLFF; CDR3nt: TGTGCCAGCATTGAATATTGGAGGGGAACGGAAAAACTATTTTTT
d_gene: TRBD1; j_gene: TRBJ1-1; len: 13; abundance: .; v_gene: TRBV6-4; CDR3aa: CASRHRGGNEDFF; CDR3nt: TGTGCCAGCAGACACAGGGGAGGCAATGAAGATTTCTTT
d_gene: .; j_gene: TRBJ2-2; len: 13; abundance: .; v_gene: TRBV20-1; CDR3aa: CSAPGTWAGELFF; CDR3nt: TGCAGTGCTCCCGGGACTTGGGCCGGGGAGCTGTTTTTT
d_gene: .; j_gene: TRBJ1-5; len: 15; abundance: .; v_gene: TRBV7-9; CDR3aa: CASSLAGSSNQPQHF; CDR3nt: TGCGCCAGCAGCTTAGCGGGAAGTAGCAATCAGCCCCAGCATTTT
d_gene: .; j_gene: TRBJ1-1; len: 14; abundance: many; v_gene: TRBV7-2; CDR3aa: CASSVQGPPTEAFF; CDR3nt: TGTGCCAGCAGCGTACAGGGCCCCCCCACTGAAGCTTTCTTT
d_gene: .; j_gene: TRBJ2-1; len: 16; abundance: many; v_gene: TRBV7-2; CDR3aa: CASSLAGRGSYNEQFF; CDR3nt: TGTGCCAGCAGCTTAGCGGGCAGGGGCTCCTACAATGAGCAGTTCTTC
d_gene: TRBD1; j_gene: TRBJ2-7; len: 14; abundance: many; v_gene: TRBV11-3; CDR3aa: CASSPPGQSYEQYF; CDR3nt: TGTGCCAGCAGCCCTCCGGGACAGAGTTACGAGCAGTACTTC
d_gene: TRBD1; j_gene: TRBJ2-7; len: 12; abundance: many; v_gene: TRBV2; CDR3aa: CATGQDSYEQYF; CDR3nt: TGTGCCACCGGACAGGACTCCTACGAGCAGTACTTC
d_gene: TRBD1; j_gene: TRBJ1-1; len: 14; abundance: once; v_gene: TRBV7-2; CDR3aa: CASSPGQGATEAFF; CDR3nt: TGTGCCAGCAGCCCCGGACAGGGGGCAACTGAAGCTTTCTTT
d_gene: .; j_gene: TRBJ1-1; len: 13; abundance: many; v_gene: TRBV2; CDR3aa: CASKAQTNTEAFF; CDR3nt: TGTGCCAGCAAGGCACAGACGAACACTGAAGCTTTCTTT
d_gene: TRBD1; j_gene: TRBJ2-1; len: 15; abundance: many; v_gene: TRBV7-9; CDR3aa: CASSTGQGAYNEQFF; CDR3nt: TGTGCCAGCAGCACGGGACAGGGGGCCTACAATGAGCAGTTCTTC
d_gene: .; j_gene: TRBJ1-5; len: 13; abundance: .; v_gene: TRBV28; CDR3aa: CASSFEGLQPQHF; CDR3nt: TGTGCCAGCAGTTTTGAGGGGCTACAGCCCCAGCATTTT
d_gene: .; j_gene: TRBJ1-2; len: 14; abundance: few; v_gene: TRBV12-3/TRBV12-4; CDR3aa: CASSFVQGVYGYTF; CDR3nt: TGTGCCAGCAGTTTCGTACAGGGAGTCTATGGCTACACCTTC
d_gene: .; j_gene: TRBJ1-2; len: 13; abundance: many; v_gene: TRBV6-2/TRBV6-3; CDR3aa: CASSYRLGDGYTF; CDR3nt: TGTGCCAGCAGTTACAGGCTTGGTGATGGCTACACCTTC
d_gene: TRBD1; j_gene: TRBJ1-1; len: 13; abundance: few; v_gene: TRBV28; CDR3aa: CASSSAGGPEAFF; CDR3nt: TGTGCCAGCAGTTCAGCAGGGGGCCCTGAAGCTTTCTTT
d_gene: .; j_gene: TRBJ2-5; len: 16; abundance: many; v_gene: TRBV3-1; CDR3aa: CASSQEGQGLQETQYF; CDR3nt: TGTGCCAGCAGCCAAGAGGGTCAGGGGCTCCAAGAGACCCAGTACTTC
d_gene: .; j_gene: TRBJ2-7; len: 16; abundance: many; v_gene: TRBV6-8; CDR3aa: CASRAPSGQPHDEQYF; CDR3nt: TGTGCCAGCAGAGCTCCGTCCGGGCAGCCCCACGACGAGCAGTACTTC
d_gene: .; j_gene: TRBJ2-5; len: 15; abundance: many; v_gene: TRBV11-1; CDR3aa: CASSLAPALGETQYF; CDR3nt: TGTGCCAGCAGCTTAGCGCCAGCCCTGGGGGAGACCCAGTACTTC
d_gene: TRBD1; j_gene: TRBJ2-5; len: 15; abundance: many; v_gene: TRBV4-1; CDR3aa: CASSQEGDSQETQYF; CDR3nt: TGCGCCAGCAGCCAAGAGGGGGACAGCCAAGAGACCCAGTACTTC
d_gene: TRBD1; j_gene: TRBJ2-5; len: 16; abundance: many; v_gene: TRBV12-5; CDR3aa: CASGLLQTGGIETQYF; CDR3nt: TGTGCTAGTGGTTTGCTTCAGACAGGGGGCATAGAGACCCAGTACTTC
d_gene: TRBD1; j_gene: TRBJ1-5; len: 14; abundance: few; v_gene: TRBV6-2/TRBV6-3; CDR3aa: CASNIQGPDQPQHF; CDR3nt: TGTGCCAGCAACATACAGGGGCCGGATCAGCCCCAGCATTTT